A selection of T cell receptor beta chains follows, all from one sample in a study of blood T cell repertoires in COVID-19. TCRdb's copy holds only in-frame clones and misses some; the assay was immunoSEQ multiplex PCR. Of 200,000 or so clones in the sample, 75% to 90% are singletons; the top ten hold approximately 3.7%. The sample consisted of PBMCs or T cells enriched from blood (not recorded which). The receptors stem from a woman aged 25 to 39 who had been exposed to COVID-19. Each CDR3 is given without its conserved first and last residue. A row's size may be missing; if present it is once, few, many or a size class.

CDR3 length	V gene	clone size	CDR3 protein
12	TRBV19	NA	ASSMGRGQEKLF
15	TRBV25-1	NA	ASSPLGLEGTGGGYT
12	TRBV7-6	once	ASRTGESYNEQF
11	TRBV5-1	NA	ASSLDSQETQY
12	TRBV12-5	NA	ASGAGAHHYEQY
12	TRBV2	NA	ASSREGLVNIQY
12	TRBV5-1	few	ASSLLQGGYEQY
14	TRBV7-2	NA	ASSFRAGGPSGEQY
14	TRBV4-1	NA	ASSRSSMDKTEKLF
11	TRBV6-5	NA	ASSPGPTDTQY
11	TRBV28	NA	ASSLSSNTEAF
12	TRBV18	NA	ASSPTGGNEKLF
12	TRBV28	NA	ASTYRQANEKLF
11	TRBV18	NA	ASSPPKSETQY
11	TRBV27	NA	ASSLYGGYEQY
12	TRBV2	NA	ASVSDRGVETQY
10	TRBV6-5	NA	ASCRGNTEAF
11	TRBV6-6	NA	ASSPQGASGYT
12	TRBV30	NA	ASTGLAGGDTQY
12	TRBV19	NA	ASSILQSNYGYT
13	TRBV18	NA	ASSPRRDTGEKLF
12	TRBV2	NA	ANIAGSSYNEQF
11	TRBV27	NA	ASSLRTGYEQY
12	TRBV4-1	NA	ASSPGQVNYGYT
13	TRBV19	NA	ASSMGDWGSYEQY
13	TRBV19	NA	ASSVTSSYNSPLH
12	TRBV5-1	NA	ASRVQDSTDTQY
12	TRBV30	NA	AWSRDTFNYGYT
13	TRBV19	NA	ASSFTSGPTYEQY
16	TRBV15	once	ATSRLGSPGQGAYEQY
10	TRBV30	NA	ASGTGVSPLH
9	TRBV11-2	once	ASSLQGGQF
13	TRBV5-1	NA	ASSPQGSSGNTIY
13	TRBV28	NA	ASRTGQGRNTEAF
11	TRBV12-3/TRBV12-4	NA	ASSWSGNNEQF
13	TRBV4-1	NA	ASSQVWDREHTIY
13	TRBV5-4	NA	ASRPPASSYNEQF
14	TRBV3-1/TRBV3-2	NA	ASEDGDSRYQETQY
10	TRBV18	NA	ASSPRAETQY
12	TRBV4-2	NA	ASSQIRDNPEQY
12	TRBV27	NA	ASSLQGSGNTIY
11	TRBV3-1/TRBV3-2	NA	ASSQVSPNEQF
13	TRBV29-1	few	SVVLGGGINQPQH
14	TRBV27	NA	ASSLLPGPSPNEQY